This TCR beta chain was identified during a study of T-cell memory formation after mild COVID-19. Looking at the study overall: Clusters of TCRs were largely donor specific.

Germline V gene data show CDR1 as MNHEY and CDR2 as SVGAGI. V lost 1 base and J 11 bases, leaving 8 bases between the germline ends. The CDR3 is 11 amino acids. Points from the study as a whole: Chiefly within CM and EM were the contracting CD4+ clones; CD8+ ones were within EMRA. Cross-reactive memory appears to have joined, as suggested by some responding clones showing up in pre-infection memory.

This clonotype was detected a few times. Antigen unknown. 5'RACE, which relied on constant-segment primers, yielded TCR alpha and TCR beta cDNA libraries carrying sample barcodes and UMIs. TCRdb reprocessed the 5' RACE reads via MiXCR and lists one record per CDR3 protein. In the table there are 95,000 to 110,000 distinct CDR3 sequences, roughly an eighth of which are singletons. The receptor comes from a man aged 18 to 30 who had mild COVID-19 (a few samples of this study predate the infection). Cell type and time point are not known. The chain recombines TRBV6-5 with TRBJ1-1; D unresolved. The sample consisted of PBMCs or a T cell subset sorted from them (not recorded which). The CDR3 is CASSYFSVAFF. The CDR3 nucleotides are TGTGCCAGCAGTTACTTCTCGGTCGCTTTCTTT.